The entry below describes one T cell receptor beta chain. Its antigen is currently unknown. These data originate in a study of radiotherapy plus CTLA-4 blockade in lung cancer. Background on the study: Disease control was achieved by 31% of patients, and objective responses by 18%.

This CDR3 contains 15 residues. J lost 1 base, V lost 6 bases, and 6 bases had no gene match. Germline values: CDR1 LGHNA, CDR2 YNFKEQ. Chemo-refractory metastatic non-small-cell lung cancer patients received focal radiation with ipilimumab CTLA-4 blockade. General study points: It was early blood T cell clone dynamics, with interferon-beta, that reportedly best predicted response. Blood-borne expansion of tumor-derived TCR clones followed radiotherapy plus ipilimumab.

Sequencing used immunoSEQ multiplex PCR; TCRdb keeps in-frame clones, though not all of them. Of tens of thousands of clones listed, roughly 84% are singletons. The chain uses TRBV4-2 and TRBJ2-3, with 8 positions matching TRBD1. This receptor was obtained from a human donor with non-small cell lung cancer whose response to radiotherapy plus ipilimumab could not be evaluated. The starting material was peripheral blood, obtained from a patient treated with radiotherapy plus ipilimumab. The CDR3 DNA reads TGTGCCAGCAGTCTCATGACAGGGGGCACAGATACGCAGTATTTT. Amino acid sequence: CASSLMTGGTDTQYF.